A selection of T cell receptor beta chains follows, all from one sample in a study of cytomegalovirus exposure and HLA in healthy donors. Profiled with immunoSEQ multiplex PCR; TCRdb holds only in-frame clones, not every one. Of a few hundred thousand clones listed, approximately 88% are singletons. Sequencing input: PBMCs. Receptors were obtained from a woman aged 18-29 years in good health and CMV-seronegative. Each CDR3 is given with its conserved first and last residue. The D gene is left open where the match is weak. The listing skips clone size in some rows; elsewhere it reads once, few, many or a size class.

J gene,D gene,V gene,clone size,CDR3 protein,CDR3 DNA
TRBJ2-7,TRBD2,TRBV6-1,once,CASSGASGDYEQYF,TGTGCCAGCAGTGGGGCTAGCGGGGACTACGAGCAGTACTTC
TRBJ2-7,TRBD1,TRBV11-2,once,CASWGTGAEQYF,TGTGCCAGCTGGGGGACAGGGGCCGAGCAGTACTTC
TRBJ2-2,TRBD2,TRBV7-9,.,CASSLGGLAGTGELFF,TGTGCCAGCAGCTTAGGCGGCCTAGCGGGCACCGGGGAGCTGTTTTTT
TRBJ1-3,TRBD1,TRBV6-5,.,CASSDRDLGNTIYF,TGTGCCAGCAGTGACAGGGACCTTGGAAACACCATATATTTT
TRBJ2-7,.,TRBV7-8,.,CASSSTYAGEQYF,TGTGCCAGCAGCTCGACTTATGCAGGGGAGCAGTACTTC
TRBJ2-1,.,TRBV28,.,CASSLRGASHNEQFF,TGTGCCAGCAGTTTACGAGGAGCATCCCACAATGAGCAGTTCTTC
TRBJ1-1,.,TRBV14,.,CASSQDWRGSNTEAFF,TGTGCCAGCAGCCAAGATTGGCGGGGCTCAAACACTGAAGCTTTCTTT
TRBJ1-1,.,TRBV4-1,once,CASSQDRDTEAFF,TGCGCCAGCAGCCAAGATCGGGACACTGAAGCTTTCTTT
TRBJ2-1,TRBD2,TRBV28,once,CASTGGREKNEQFF,TGTGCTAGCACCGGCGGGAGGGAAAAAAATGAGCAGTTCTTC
TRBJ2-7,.,TRBV5-6,once,CASMAGAASYEQYF,TGTGCCAGCATGGCAGGGGCGGCGTCCTACGAGCAGTACTTC
TRBJ2-3,.,TRBV27,.,CASSSSGTDTQYF,TGTGCCAGCAGTTCCTCGGGCACAGATACGCAGTATTTT
TRBJ2-2,TRBD1,TRBV30,.,CAWLTGGADTGELFF,TGTGCCTGGCTCACAGGGGGCGCGGACACCGGGGAGCTGTTTTTT
TRBJ2-3,TRBD1,TRBV7-3,.,CASRPTGGAGDTQYF,TGTGCCAGCAGACCAACAGGGGGCGCAGGAGATACGCAGTATTTT
TRBJ2-2,TRBD2,TRBV14,.,CASSRRRALGLANTGELFF,TGTGCCAGCAGCCGCCGGAGGGCCTTAGGACTAGCGAACACCGGGGAGCTGTTTTTT
TRBJ1-2,.,TRBV4-3,.,CASSQLPTLGDGYTF,TGCGCCAGCAGCCAACTCCCCACCTTAGGGGATGGCTACACCTTC
TRBJ2-7,.,TRBV19,.,CASSIAGYEQYF,TGTGCCAGTAGTATAGCAGGGTACGAGCAGTACTTC
TRBJ2-7,.,TRBV9,.,CASSVGADSAYEQYF,TGTGCCAGCAGCGTAGGGGCTGACAGTGCCTACGAGCAGTACTTC
TRBJ2-7,TRBD2,TRBV2,.,CASSPGTRGYEQYF,TGTGCCAGCAGTCCCGGGACTAGAGGGTACGAGCAGTACTTC
TRBJ2-7,TRBD1,TRBV5-6,.,CASSAGTGLYYEQYF,TGTGCCAGCAGCGCCGGGACAGGGTTATACTACGAGCAGTACTTC
TRBJ2-1,.,TRBV28,.,CASSLSGTGTGLARNNEQFF,TGTGCCAGCAGTTTATCGGGGACAGGGACCGGACTAGCGCGCAACAATGAGCAGTTCTTC
TRBJ2-7,.,TRBV19,.,CASRRDILSYEQYF,TGTGCCAGTAGGAGGGACATTTTAAGCTACGAGCAGTACTTC
TRBJ2-1,TRBD2,TRBV4-1,.,CASSRPIRREGPFNEQFF,TGCGCCAGCAGCCGACCGATAAGGCGGGAGGGCCCCTTCAATGAGCAGTTCTTC
TRBJ2-1,TRBD2,TRBV7-2,.,CASSSRGSGKNEQFF,TGTGCCAGCAGCTCTCGCGGGAGTGGAAAAAATGAGCAGTTCTTC
TRBJ2-7,TRBD2,TRBV5-1,.,CASSFISGTYEQYF,TGCGCCAGCAGCTTTATTAGCGGGACCTACGAGCAGTACTTC
TRBJ2-1,.,TRBV9,.,CASSGQSGTSYNEQFF,TGTGCCAGCAGCGGCCAAAGCGGAACCTCCTACAATGAGCAGTTCTTC
TRBJ1-5,.,TRBV4-1,.,CASSQATVSNQPQHF,TGCGCCAGCAGCCAAGCCACGGTTAGCAATCAGCCCCAGCATTTT
TRBJ2-7,.,TRBV5-1,.,CASSFVGGSSYEQYF,TGCGCCAGCAGCTTTGTGGGGGGAAGCTCCTACGAGCAGTACTTC
TRBJ2-5,.,TRBV27,.,CASSLVGEQETQYF,TGTGCCAGCAGTTTGGTGGGAGAACAAGAGACCCAGTACTTC
TRBJ2-6,TRBD1,TRBV10-3,few,CAISEGQGLTGANVLTF,TGTGCCATCAGTGAGGGACAGGGTTTGACTGGGGCCAACGTCCTGACTTTC
TRBJ2-7,TRBD2,TRBV28,.,CASSLLAGVYEQYF,TGTGCCAGCAGTTTACTAGCGGGAGTCTACGAGCAGTACTTC
TRBJ2-2,.,TRBV5-4,.,CASSLAGIDSGELFF,TGTGCCAGCAGCTTGGCAGGGATCGATTCCGGGGAGCTGTTTTTT
TRBJ1-3,.,TRBV27,.,CASSSARLRGNTIYF,TGTGCCAGCAGTTCCGCCCGTCTTAGAGGAAACACCATATATTTT
TRBJ2-5,TRBD2,TRBV9,.,CASSVQNGLAGKGAETQYF,TGTGCCAGCAGCGTCCAGAACGGACTAGCGGGAAAGGGAGCAGAGACCCAGTACTTC
TRBJ2-4,.,TRBV10-1,.,CASSVRTEDIQYF,TGCGCCAGCAGTGTCAGGACGGAGGACATTCAGTACTTC
TRBJ1-1,.,TRBV11-1,.,CASSSYLNTEAFF,TGTGCCAGCAGCTCCTATCTGAACACTGAAGCTTTCTTT
TRBJ1-1,TRBD1,TRBV14,.,CASSQDRGQGAEAFF,TGTGCCAGCAGCCAAGATCGAGGGCAGGGGGCTGAAGCTTTCTTT
TRBJ2-5,TRBD2,TRBV10-3,.,CAIAGGFQETQYF,TGTGCCATAGCGGGAGGGTTTCAAGAGACCCAGTACTTC
TRBJ2-1,TRBD1,TRBV10-3,once,CAISELQGAYNEQFF,TGTGCCATCAGTGAGTTACAGGGGGCCTACAATGAGCAGTTCTTC
TRBJ2-7,.,TRBV11-2,.,CASSLEGGLYEQYF,TGTGCCAGCAGCTTAGAGGGCGGGCTCTACGAGCAGTACTTC
TRBJ2-7,.,TRBV27,.,CASSYVASAYEQYF,TGTGCCAGCAGTTATGTGGCTAGCGCCTACGAGCAGTACTTC
TRBJ1-1,.,TRBV25-1,.,CASSETGVGSSTEAFF,TGTGCCAGCAGTGAGACGGGGGTAGGGAGTAGCACTGAAGCTTTCTTT
TRBJ2-7,TRBD2,TRBV6-6,.,CASSYSSGRGEQYF,TGTGCCAGCAGTTACTCTAGCGGGAGGGGTGAGCAGTACTTC
TRBJ2-1,.,TRBV19,.,CASSIAAGAYNEQFF,TGTGCCAGTAGTATAGCGGCGGGCGCCTACAATGAGCAGTTCTTC
TRBJ1-1,.,TRBV12-5,.,CASGLGTALEAFF,TGTGCTAGTGGTTTGGGGACAGCTCTTGAAGCTTTCTTT
TRBJ1-3,.,TRBV7-2,.,CASSLGVGGGNTIYF,TGTGCCAGCAGCTTAGGGGTCGGGGGTGGAAACACCATATATTTT
TRBJ1-2,.,TRBV6-5,.,CASSPTYPYGYTF,TGTGCCAGCAGTCCAACCTACCCCTATGGCTACACCTTC
TRBJ1-2,.,TRBV6-6,few,CASSYGGRDGYTF,TGTGCCAGCAGTTACGGGGGGAGGGATGGCTACACCTTC
TRBJ1-1,TRBD1,TRBV5-6,.,CASSIGTGSVRRNTEAFF,TGTGCCAGCAGTATTGGGACAGGCTCTGTGAGGAGGAACACTGAAGCTTTCTTT
TRBJ2-3,.,TRBV14,.,CASSQVSTDTQYF,TGTGCCAGCAGCCAAGTAAGCACAGATACGCAGTATTTT
TRBJ2-7,.,TRBV7-3,.,CASSLGLSYEQYF,TGTGCCAGCAGCTTGGGACTTTCCTACGAGCAGTACTTC
TRBJ2-2,TRBD2,TRBV27,.,CASSRSGGSKAGELFF,TGTGCCAGCAGCCGCTCGGGGGGGAGCAAAGCCGGGGAGCTGTTTTTT
TRBJ2-7,TRBD2,TRBV5-4,.,CASGTRRDEQYF,TGTGCCAGCGGGACTAGGCGAGACGAGCAGTACTTC
TRBJ2-1,TRBD2,TRBV30,.,CAWSGQIAGYSSYNEQFF,TGTGCCTGGAGTGGACAAATAGCGGGGTACAGCTCCTACAATGAGCAGTTCTTC
TRBJ2-7,.,TRBV18,.,CASSPGASSYEQYF,TGTGCCAGCTCACCGGGAGCTAGCTCCTACGAGCAGTACTTC
TRBJ1-2,.,TRBV28,.,CASSSALLAAGYTF,TGTGCCAGCAGTTCAGCATTATTAGCCGCTGGCTACACCTTC